Listed here is a single TCR beta chain. The target antigen is unknown. At one of its ends the junction is not consistent with the germline gene, which may arise from a read error. This record comes from a study of T cell repertoires in cytomegalovirus infection. Study at large: CMV infection plus the matching HLA type was flagged by public TCR beta signatures.

A single record per CDR3 protein comes from TCRdb applying MiXCR to the reads. The sample has around 450,000 distinct CDR3 sequences, approximately 31% seen once. Study-wide findings and caveats: HLA-C-restricted, CMV-specific TCR beta clonotypes were dominant ex vivo. Using cumulative public TCR beta family frequency, the authors identified those who carried CMV together with the relevant HLA.

Germline loops: CDR1 MNHEY, CDR2 SVGAGI. This CDR3 is 16 amino acids long. Sequenced sample: PBMCs. V usage is TRBV6-5 and J usage is TRBJ1-2, with a possible D match to TRBD1 (6 bases). The clonotype was recovered from a human donor in good health (CMV status not recorded). Some clones in this sample may be carry-over from other donors' samples. The CDR3 DNA reads as TGTGCCAGCAGTAACTCGAGTCACAGGGATATATATGGCTACACCTTC. It codes for CASSNSSHRDIYGYTF.